These 7 T cell receptor beta chains came from one sample sequenced in a study of graft-versus-host responses after intestinal transplantation (dated by TCRdb to the early 2020s). These receptors' targets are unknown. Preparation of the library involved the immunoSEQ multiplex PCR assay. Drawn from immuneACCESS, this table holds only the in-frame rearrangements with V and J called that TCRdb kept. Clones are partly lost; checked studies trace under half to an unresolved V gene and leave the rest unexplained. In all, the sample holds 50,000 to 80,000 clones, and over 90% of those were seen once. 1.7% of the sample goes to the ten largest clones. According to the study, the label for this sample's time point signals: cells obtained before transplantation from donor or recipient. The sequences come from unstimulated CD8+ T cells sorted from spleen or lymph node cells, collected before transplant. The receptor set was obtained from a human donor who was the organ donor for an intestinal transplant.

The chain is built from TRBV27 and TRBJ2-1, with D hard to call. Germline-derived CDR1 and CDR2 are MNHEY and SMNVEV (reference sequence). V was cut by 8 bases and J by 3 bases, with 17 bases left in between. The CDR3 length is 15 residues. The CDR3 loop is CASRYGGGNYNEQFF. The CDR3 coding sequence is TGTGCCAGCCGTTACGGCGGCGGAAACTACAATGAGCAGTTCTTC.

The rearrangement joins TRBV18 to TRBJ2-1; 12 bases align to TRBD2. The CDR3 covers 16 residues. V lost 10 bases to trimming and J lost 1 base; unmatched junction nucleotides: 8. Germline-derived CDR1 and CDR2 are KGHSH and LQKENI. For the CDR3, the DNA is TGTGCCACCACCGGGCTAGCGGGAGGGTCCTACAATGAGCAGTTCTTC. Translated, it gives CATTGLAGGSYNEQFF.

The CDR3 DNA follows: TGTGCCAGTAGTTTAGTAGCGGGTACCGGGGAGCTGTTTTTT. The encoded protein is CASSLVAGTGELFF. V gene TRBV19 combines with J gene TRBJ2-2; TRBD2 agrees at 7 bases. In germline, CDR1 is LNHDA, CDR2 SQIVND (reference sequence). There are 14 residues in the CDR3. The V segment lost 5 bases and the J segment 5 bases; nucleotides outside the gene matches: 5.

The chain links TRBV5-1 to TRBJ1-1, with D possibly being TRBD1 (6 bases). Looked up from germline, CDR1 is SGHRS and CDR2 is YFSETQ. V was shortened by 1 base and J by 1 base, with 11 bases between the two germline ends. The CDR3 is 15 residues long. The CDR3, as DNA: TGCGCCAGCAGCTTGCTTCAGGGGTCGAACACTGAAGCTTTCTTT. It specifies CASSLLQGSNTEAFF.

V gene TRBV7-9 combines with J gene TRBJ2-6, with D possibly TRBD2 on 5 matching bases. This CDR3 is built from 16 residues. Germline-derived CDR1 and CDR2 are SEHNR and FQNEAQ (reference sequence). Trimming pared 5 bases from V and 1 base from J, leaving 12 bases between. The CDR3 is CASSPLEGSGANVLTF. CDR3 nucleotide sequence: TGTGCCAGCAGCCCTCTAGAGGGTTCTGGGGCCAACGTCCTGACTTTC.

This clone was seen once. The rearrangement joins TRBV9 to TRBJ2-2; unclear D gene. The CDR3 covers 13 residues. Germline CDR1 is SGDLS and CDR2 is YYNGEE. With 3 bases removed from V and 5 bases from J, the gap between germline ends came to 8 bases. As DNA, the CDR3 is TGTGCCAGCAGCGATCCTCCGACCGGGGAGCTGTTTTTT. Its translation is CASSDPPTGELFF. Based on the CDR3 plus reference TRBV9 and TRBJ2-2, the full variable domain is DSGVTQTPKHLITATGQRVTLRCSPRSGDLSVYWYQQSLDQGLQFLIQYYNGEERAKGNILERFSAQQFPDLHSELNLSSLELGDSALYFCASSDPPTGELFFGEGSRLTVL.

This clone has only one observation. The chain carries TRBV27 and TRBJ1-2, with D hard to call. V shed 0 bases and J shed 1 base, with 6 bases lying between them. Germline lookup yields CDR1 MNHEY and CDR2 SMNVEV (reference sequence). The CDR3 contains 14 residues. CDR3 sequence reads: CASSLSRDNYGYTF. The CDR3 DNA is TGTGCCAGCAGTTTATCCCGGGATAACTATGGCTACACCTTC.